These 17 T cell receptor beta chains were sequenced from one sample in a study of blood T cell repertoires in COVID-19. Repertoires were generated with immunoSEQ multiplex PCR, while TCRdb's copy carries only in-frame clones and drops some. The repertoire holds roughly 360,000 clones, with approximately 87% as singletons. The sequencing input was PBMCs or T cells enriched from blood (not recorded which). These TCRs come from a young man who had recovered from COVID-19.

The chain employs TRBV3-1 (or the pseudogene TRBV3-2) and TRBJ2-5; D gene ambiguous. Germline V lookup: CDR1 LGHDT, CDR2 YNNKEL (reference sequence). The CDR3 runs 12 residues. The V end was cut by 0 bases, the J end by 6 bases, with 5 bases between. CDR3 region: CASSQDEKTQYF. In nucleotides, the CDR3 is TGTGCCAGCAGCCAAGATGAGAAGACCCAGTACTTC.

This chain uses TRBV5-1 with TRBJ2-2; 12 nucleotides match TRBD2. The germline gives CDR1 SGHRS, CDR2 YFSETQ. This CDR3 has 13 residues. J lost 8 bases, V lost 4 bases, and 0 bases had no gene match. The CDR3 nucleotides read TGCGCCAGCAGCGGGACTAGCGGGGGGGAGCTGTTTTTT. Encoded protein: CASSGTSGGELFF. Full variable domain (missing parts from reference TRBV5-1 and TRBJ2-2): KAGVTQTPRYLIKTRGQQVTLSCSPISGHRSVSWYQQTPGQGLQFLFEYFSETQRNKGNFPGRFSGRQFSNSRSEMNVSTLELGDSALYLCASSGTSGGELFFGEGSRLTVL.

The chain joins TRBV6-5 to TRBJ2-7; TRBD1 aligns across 7 bases. The germline gives CDR1 MNHEY, CDR2 SVGAGI. V shed 5 bases and J 1 base; nucleotides not matched to a gene: 5. The CDR3 has 14 residues. The CDR3 bases are TGTGCCAGCAGTCGGGGACAGTCATCCTACGAGCAGTACTTC. Encoded protein: CASSRGQSSYEQYF.

The CDR3, as DNA: TGCGCCAGCAGCCTTCTGGGGGCGAATGAGCAGTTCTTC. It encodes CASSLLGANEQFF. The chain couples TRBV4-1 to TRBJ2-1; a weak D match, TRBD1 (6 bases). CDR3 length: 13 amino acids. V was cut by 4 bases and J by 7 bases, with 11 bases left in between. Germline values: CDR1 MGHRA, CDR2 YSYEKL.

This rearrangement joins TRBV7-9 to TRBJ1-1; D gene ambiguous. This CDR3 has 16 amino acids. CDR1 is SEHNR, CDR2 FQNEAQ, per germline (reference sequence). Deletions cut 2 bases from V and 7 bases from J, with 20 bases between. The CDR3 here is CASSLRPRSSEGEAFF. The CDR3 nucleotides are TGTGCCAGCAGCTTACGTCCACGCTCCAGTGAGGGTGAAGCTTTCTTT.

J is TRBJ2-7 and V is TRBV4-3; possibly TRBD2 for D (6 bases). CDR3 size: 13 residues. Trimming removed 4 bases at V and 1 base at J, with 8 bases between. From germline, CDR1 is LGHNA and CDR2 YSLEER. The CDR3 nucleotides read TGCGCCAGCAGCCCGGGGGATTCCTACGAGCAGTACTTC. This codes for CASSPGDSYEQYF.

This clone is a singleton in its sample. The chain employs TRBV6-1 and TRBJ2-2; 8 bases fit TRBD1. The CDR3 consists of 16 residues. The germline V gene has CDR1 MNHNS and CDR2 SASEGT. Trimming at V came to 3 bases and at J to 1 base, leaving 4 bases not matched to a gene. Here the CDR3 reads CASSDLGTGNTGELFF. As DNA, the CDR3 is TGTGCCAGCAGTGACCTGGGGACAGGGAACACCGGGGAGCTGTTTTTT.

V usage is TRBV6-5 and J usage is TRBJ1-2; TRBD1 might be the D (5 bases). Germline loops: CDR1 MNHEY, CDR2 SVGAGI. The V end was cut by 2 bases, the J end by 0 bases, with 13 bases between. The CDR3 has 16 residues. Here the CDR3 reads CASSYQGDRPNYGYTF. The DNA for the CDR3 is TGTGCCAGCAGTTACCAGGGCGACCGCCCTAACTATGGCTACACCTTC.

The rearrangement uses TRBV28 and TRBJ1-1, with a weak D call TRBD1 (6 bases). The CDR3 consists of 14 residues. Trimming stripped 4 bases from V and 4 bases from J, with 13 bases between. Germline lookup yields CDR1 MDHEN and CDR2 SYDVKM. CDR3 sequence (DNA): TGTGCCAGCAGTTACATTCAGGGGCGCACTGAAGCTTTCTTT. Amino acids: CASSYIQGRTEAFF.

This chain joins TRBV29-1 and TRBJ2-3; 9 nucleotides align to TRBD1. The CDR3 is 16 residues long. J gave up 4 bases and V 4 bases, and 12 bases lay outside the gene matches. Per the germline V gene, CDR1 is SQVTM and CDR2 is ANQGSEA. CDR3 bases: TGCAGCGTTGCAAGGGACAGGGCCCTGTCGTCAGATACGCAGTATTTT. This codes for CSVARDRALSSDTQYF.

This clone was detected a few times. This chain links TRBV4-2 with TRBJ1-6, with D unresolved. Germline loops: CDR1 LGHNA, CDR2 YNFKEQ. The CDR3 has 17 amino acids. The germline V and J ends were trimmed by 4 bases and 9 bases, with 22 bases remaining between them. The CDR3 nucleotides read TGTGCCAGCAGCCCGGGCTCGGGAAGGAGTGACCCTTCACCCCTCCACTTT. It translates to CASSPGSGRSDPSPLHF.

This clone was counted once. The J gene is TRBJ2-1, the V gene TRBV11-2, with 8 bases matching TRBD2. CDR3 length: 15 residues. V lost 4 bases, J lost 10 bases, and 12 bases stayed unmatched. CDR1 and CDR2 (germline): SGHAT, FQNNGV. The CDR3 here is CASSSRLVRGGEQFF. CDR3 in DNA: TGTGCCAGCAGCTCACGCCTCGTCCGGGGGGGGGAGCAGTTCTTC.

The chain carries TRBV6-2 or TRBV6-3 and TRBJ1-1, with 12 bases aligning to TRBD1. Looked up from germline, CDR1 is MNHEY and CDR2 is SVGEGT. The CDR3 sequence is 14 residues long. V was pared by 6 bases and J by 8 bases, with 7 bases of the junction left unmatched. The chain's CDR3 is CASSLTGTGGEAFF. In DNA, the CDR3 is TGTGCCAGCAGCTTAACCGGGACAGGGGGCGAAGCTTTCTTT.

This clone was picked up one time. The J gene is TRBJ1-3, the V gene TRBV27, with 8 bases that match TRBD1. The length of the CDR3 is 15 residues. Germline V gene data show CDR1 as MNHEY and CDR2 as SMNVEV (reference sequence). J lost 1 base, V lost 4 bases, and 3 bases had no gene match. CDR3 loop: CASSSTGGSGNTIYF. In DNA form, the CDR3 reads TGTGCCAGCAGTTCCACAGGGGGATCTGGAAACACCATATATTTT.

This chain links TRBV11-2 with TRBJ2-7; 8 positions agree with TRBD1. The ends lost 5 bases at V and 4 bases at J; junction bases unmatched: 13. The CDR3 covers 16 residues. Per the germline V gene, CDR1 is SGHAT and CDR2 is FQNNGV. The CDR3 loop is CASSPGTGPLGYEQYF. The DNA for the CDR3 is TGTGCCAGCAGCCCGGGGACAGGCCCTTTGGGGTACGAGCAGTACTTC.

About this clone itself: Relative to the germline gene, one junction end is altered; a read error may explain this. The chain has TRBV18 and TRBJ2-7; the match to TRBD1 covers 7 bases. The CDR3 runs 12 residues. Germline CDR1 reads KGHSH; CDR2 reads LQKENI. In nucleotides, the CDR3 is TGTGCCAGCTCACCAGGGACAGTCCTACCTAACTTC. It encodes CASSPGTVLPNF.

This rearrangement joins TRBV7-2 to TRBJ1-6; a weak D match, TRBD1 (6 bases). V was shortened by 4 bases and J by 1 base, with 14 bases between the two germline ends. This CDR3 is built from 17 residues. The germline gives CDR1 SGHTA, CDR2 FQGNSA. CDR3 protein: CASSSRQEMSYNSPLHF. As DNA, the CDR3 is TGTGCCAGCAGCTCCAGACAGGAAATGTCCTATAATTCACCCCTCCACTTT.